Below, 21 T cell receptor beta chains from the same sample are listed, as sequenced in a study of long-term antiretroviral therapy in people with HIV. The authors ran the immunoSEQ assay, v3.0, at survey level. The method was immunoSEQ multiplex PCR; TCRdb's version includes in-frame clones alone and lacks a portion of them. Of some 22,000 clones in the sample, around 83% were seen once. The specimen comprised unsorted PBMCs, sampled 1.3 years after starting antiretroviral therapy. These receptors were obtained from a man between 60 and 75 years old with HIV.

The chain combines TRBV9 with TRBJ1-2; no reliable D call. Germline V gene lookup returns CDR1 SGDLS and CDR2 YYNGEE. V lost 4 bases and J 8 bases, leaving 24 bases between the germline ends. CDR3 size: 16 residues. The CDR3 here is CASSPEEGRIFEGYTF. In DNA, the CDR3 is TGTGCCAGCAGCCCCGAGGAGGGAAGAATTTTCGAGGGCTACACCTTC.

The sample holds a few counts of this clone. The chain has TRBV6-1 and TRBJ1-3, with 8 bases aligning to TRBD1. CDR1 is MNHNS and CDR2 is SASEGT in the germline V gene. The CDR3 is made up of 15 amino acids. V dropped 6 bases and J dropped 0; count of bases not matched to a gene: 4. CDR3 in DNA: TGTGCCAGCAGCAGACAGGGGAACTCTGGAAACACCATATATTTT. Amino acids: CASSRQGNSGNTIYF.

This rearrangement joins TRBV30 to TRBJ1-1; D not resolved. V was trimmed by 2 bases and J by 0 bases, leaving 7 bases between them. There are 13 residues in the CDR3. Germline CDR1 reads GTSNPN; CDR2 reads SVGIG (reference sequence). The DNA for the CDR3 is TGTGCCTGGAGTTCCTTAATGAACACTGAAGCTTTCTTT. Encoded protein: CAWSSLMNTEAFF.

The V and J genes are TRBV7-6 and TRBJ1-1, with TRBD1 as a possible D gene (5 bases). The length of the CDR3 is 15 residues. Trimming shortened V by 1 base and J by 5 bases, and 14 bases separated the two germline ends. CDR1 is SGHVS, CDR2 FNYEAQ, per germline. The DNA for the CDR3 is TGTGCCAGCAGCTTAGGTTTCCGGGGGGAAACTGAAGCTTTCTTT. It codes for CASSLGFRGETEAFF.

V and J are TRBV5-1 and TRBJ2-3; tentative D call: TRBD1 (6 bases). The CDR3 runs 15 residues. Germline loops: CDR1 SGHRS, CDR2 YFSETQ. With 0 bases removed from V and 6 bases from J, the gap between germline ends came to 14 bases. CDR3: CASSLADRTRDTQYF. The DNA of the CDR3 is TGCGCCAGCAGCTTGGCTGACAGGACCCGGGATACGCAGTATTTT.

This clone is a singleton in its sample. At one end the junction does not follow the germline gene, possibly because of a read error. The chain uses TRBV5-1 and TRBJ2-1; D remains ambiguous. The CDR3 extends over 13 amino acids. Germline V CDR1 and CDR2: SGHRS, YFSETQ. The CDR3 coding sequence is TGCGCCAGCAGGTTGGGCACCTACAATGAGCAGTTCTTC. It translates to CASRLGTYNEQFF. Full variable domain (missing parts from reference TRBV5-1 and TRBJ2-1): KAGVTQTPRYLIKTRGQQVTLSCSPISGHRSVSWYQQTPGQGLQFLFEYFSETQRNKGNFPGRFSGRQFSNSRSEMNVSTLELGDSALYLCASRLGTYNEQFFGPGTRLTVL.

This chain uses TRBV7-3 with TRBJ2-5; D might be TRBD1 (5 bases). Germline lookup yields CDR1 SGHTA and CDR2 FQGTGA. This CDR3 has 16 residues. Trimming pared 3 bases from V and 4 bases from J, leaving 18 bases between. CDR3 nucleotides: TGTGCCAGCAGCTTCCTGACGGGCAGGGAACCAGAGACCCAGTACTTC. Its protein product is CASSFLTGREPETQYF.

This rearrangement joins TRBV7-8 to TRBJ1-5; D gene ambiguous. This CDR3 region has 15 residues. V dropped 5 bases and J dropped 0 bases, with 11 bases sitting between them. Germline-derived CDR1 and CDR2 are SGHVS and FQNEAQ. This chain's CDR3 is CASSPYRVSNQPQHF. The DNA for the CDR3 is TGTGCCAGCAGCCCATACCGAGTTAGCAATCAGCCCCAGCATTTT.

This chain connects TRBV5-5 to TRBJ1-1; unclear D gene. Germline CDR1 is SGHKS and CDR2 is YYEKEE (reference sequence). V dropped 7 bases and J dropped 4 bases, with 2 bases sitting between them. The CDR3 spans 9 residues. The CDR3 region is CASGTEAFF. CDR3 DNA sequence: TGTGCCAGCGGCACTGAAGCTTTCTTT.

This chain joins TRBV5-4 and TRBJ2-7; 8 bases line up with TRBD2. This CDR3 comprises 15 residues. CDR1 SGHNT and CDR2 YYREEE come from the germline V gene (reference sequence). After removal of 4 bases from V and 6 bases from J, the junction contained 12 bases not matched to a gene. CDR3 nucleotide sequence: TGTGCCAGCAGCCTGTCAATAGCGGGAACGATCGAGCAGTACTTC. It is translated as CASSLSIAGTIEQYF.

The CDR3: CASSLAAWQPQHF. In DNA form, the CDR3 reads TGTGCCAGCAGTTTAGCGGCATGGCAGCCCCAGCATTTT. V and J are TRBV27 and TRBJ1-5; D is uncertain. The germline V gene has CDR1 MNHEY and CDR2 SMNVEV (reference sequence). The CDR3 totals 13 residues. The V end was cut by 2 bases, the J end by 7 bases, with 9 bases between.

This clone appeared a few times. The CDR3 DNA reads TGCGCCAGCAGTGAGTCGATAGTAGCGGGGGGCTACGAGCAGTACTTC. It codes for CASSESIVAGGYEQYF. The chain couples TRBV10-1 to TRBJ2-7; TRBD2 agrees at 10 bases. The CDR3 covers 16 residues. With 0 bases clipped from V and 3 bases from J, the junction kept 5 bases outside the gene matches. CDR1 WNHNN and CDR2 SYGVQD come from the germline V gene (reference sequence).

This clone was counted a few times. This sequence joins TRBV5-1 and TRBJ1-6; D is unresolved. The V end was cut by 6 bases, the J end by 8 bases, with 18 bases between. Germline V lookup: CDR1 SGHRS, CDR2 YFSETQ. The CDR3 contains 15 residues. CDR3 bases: TGCGCCAGCACCGTGAACTCGGAGGGCGATTCACCCCTCCACTTT. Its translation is CASTVNSEGDSPLHF.

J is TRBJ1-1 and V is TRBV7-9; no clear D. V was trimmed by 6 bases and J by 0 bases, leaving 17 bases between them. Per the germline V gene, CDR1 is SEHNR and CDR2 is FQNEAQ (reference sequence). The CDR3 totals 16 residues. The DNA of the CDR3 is TGTGCCAGCAGTCCGCCGAACAGATCCATGAACACTGAAGCTTTCTTT. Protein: CASSPPNRSMNTEAFF. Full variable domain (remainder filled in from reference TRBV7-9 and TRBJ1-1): DTGVSQNPRHKITKRGQNVTFRCDPISEHNRLYWYRQTLGQGPEFLTYFQNEAQLEKSRLLSDRFSAERPKGSFSTLEIQRTEQGDSAMYLCASSPPNRSMNTEAFFGQGTRLTVV.

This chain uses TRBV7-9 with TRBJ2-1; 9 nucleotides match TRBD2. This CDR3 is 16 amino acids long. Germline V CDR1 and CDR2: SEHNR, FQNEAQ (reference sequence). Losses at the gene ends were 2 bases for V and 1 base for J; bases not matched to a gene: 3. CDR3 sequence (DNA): TGTGCCAGCAGCTTATGGCTAGCGGGGTCCTACAATGAGCAGTTCTTC. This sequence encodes CASSLWLAGSYNEQFF.

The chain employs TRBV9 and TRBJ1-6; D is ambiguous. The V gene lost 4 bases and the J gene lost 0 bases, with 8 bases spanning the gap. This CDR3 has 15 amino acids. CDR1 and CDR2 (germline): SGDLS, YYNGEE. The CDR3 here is CASSPRGSYNSPLHF. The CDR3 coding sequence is TGTGCCAGCAGCCCTCGCGGCTCCTATAATTCACCCCTCCACTTT.

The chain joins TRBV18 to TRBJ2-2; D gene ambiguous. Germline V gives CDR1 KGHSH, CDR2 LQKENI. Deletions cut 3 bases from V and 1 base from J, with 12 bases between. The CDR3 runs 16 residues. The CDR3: CASSPSQSENTGELFF. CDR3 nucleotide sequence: TGTGCCAGCTCACCTTCACAGTCGGAGAACACCGGGGAGCTGTTTTTT.

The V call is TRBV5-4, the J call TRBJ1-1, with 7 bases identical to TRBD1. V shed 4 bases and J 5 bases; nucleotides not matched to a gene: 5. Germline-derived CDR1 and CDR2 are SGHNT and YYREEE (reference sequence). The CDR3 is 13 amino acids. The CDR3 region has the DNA TGTGCCAGCAGCCGACAGGGTTTAACTGAAGCTTTCTTT. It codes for CASSRQGLTEAFF.

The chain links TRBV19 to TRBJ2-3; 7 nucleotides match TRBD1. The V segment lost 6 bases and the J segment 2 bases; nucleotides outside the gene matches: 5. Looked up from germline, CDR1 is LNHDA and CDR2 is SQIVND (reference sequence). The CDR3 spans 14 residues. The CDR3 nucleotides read TGTGCCAGTAGACGGCAGGGGGTCACAGATACGCAGTATTTT. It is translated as CASRRQGVTDTQYF. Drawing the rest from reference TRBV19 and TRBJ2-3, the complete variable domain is DGGITQSPKYLFRKEGQNVTLSCEQNLNHDAMYWYRQDPGQGLRLIYYSQIVNDFQKGDIAEGYSVSREKKESFPLTVTSAQKNPTAFYLCASRRQGVTDTQYFGPGTRLTVL.

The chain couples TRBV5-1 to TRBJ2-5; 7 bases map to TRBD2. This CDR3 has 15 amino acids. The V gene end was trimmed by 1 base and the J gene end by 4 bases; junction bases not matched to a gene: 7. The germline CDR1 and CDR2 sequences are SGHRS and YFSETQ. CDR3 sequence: CASSLWAGVGETQYF. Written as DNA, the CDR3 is TGCGCCAGCAGCTTGTGGGCGGGAGTGGGAGAGACCCAGTACTTC.

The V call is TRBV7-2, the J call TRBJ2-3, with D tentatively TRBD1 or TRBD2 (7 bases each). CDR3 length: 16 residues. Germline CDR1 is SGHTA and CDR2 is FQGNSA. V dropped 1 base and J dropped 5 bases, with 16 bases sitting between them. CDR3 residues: CASSLEVRRGGDTQYF. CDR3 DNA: TGTGCCAGCAGCTTAGAAGTTCGCAGGGGGGGAGATACGCAGTATTTT.